This T cell receptor beta chain was profiled in a study of response to subunit inactivated influenza vaccine. This clonotype turned up a few times. The germline V gene has CDR1 SGHRS and CDR2 YFSETQ. The ends were cut back, 4 bases at V and 4 bases at J, with 14 bases in the middle. The CDR3 runs to 15 residues. TCRdb processed the RT-PCR reads anew with MiXCR; each CDR3 protein has one entry. The data hold 500,000 to 600,000 distinct CDR3 sequences, with over 9% observed a single time. These data are also associated with another study on T cells expressing NK-cell markers. That source adds: TCR beta cDNA was generated via 5'RACE template switching incorporating UMIs. Eight donors were sequenced, of whom seven were HCMV-seropositive, while the remaining one was HCMV-seronegative. A range of about 1.0-8% of CD8+ T cells consisted of dominant NKG2C+ clonotypes in 5 or 6 donors. The study found these clonotypes also leading the CD3+CD56-NKG2C+ fraction in a few donors. It is unclear if expanded NKG2C-expressing clones target HCMV antigens.

This sequence joins TRBV5-1 and TRBJ2-2; D might be TRBD1 (6 bases). The TCR sequence derives from a man aged 50-60 years who received an inactivated influenza vaccine. This specimen consisted of PBMCs from blood, obtained on the day of vaccination. This CDR3 reads CASSPQGRSTGELFF. The CDR3 nucleotides read TGCGCCAGCAGCCCCCAGGGGCGAAGCACCGGGGAGCTGTTTTTT.